The rows below give T cell receptor beta chains drawn from one sample of a study of T cells in Graves' hyperthyroidism and ophthalmopathy. A single record per CDR3 protein comes from TCRdb applying MiXCR to the multiplex PCR reads. Here the sample spans 750,000 to 950,000 distinct CDR3 sequences, about two fifths being singletons. The sequenced sample consisted of blood. Receptors originate from a man aged 18 to 29 with Graves' hyperthyroidism. CDR3s include the opening cysteine and the closing phenylalanine or tryptophan. D genes are given only for firm matches. A row's size may be missing; if present it is once, few, many or a size class.

J gene,clone size,V gene,D gene,CDR3 protein,CDR3 DNA
TRBJ2-7,.,TRBV7-6,.,CASSSQSLGREQYF,TGTGCCAGCAGCAGCCAATCACTGGGGCGCGAGCAGTACTTC
TRBJ2-2,once,TRBV15,.,CATSTSLTGVLFF,TGTGCCACCAGCACATCCTTAACCGGGGTGCTGTTTTTT
TRBJ2-6,.,TRBV12-3/TRBV12-4,.,CAISMGSGANVLTF,TGTGCCATCAGTATGGGGAGTGGGGCCAACGTCCTGACTTTC
TRBJ2-7,few,TRBV13,.,CASSPGGGQAYEQYF,TGTGCCAGCAGCCCTGGGGGGGGACAGGCCTACGAGCAGTACTTC
TRBJ1-4,many,TRBV14,.,CASSHIEAEKLFF,TGTGCCAGCAGCCATATAGAGGCCGAAAAACTGTTTTTT
TRBJ1-4,.,TRBV20-1,.,CSAGDGGEKLFF,TGCAGTGCCGGGGACGGCGGGGAAAAACTGTTTTTT
TRBJ1-2,once,TRBV10-3,TRBD1,CAISLDRVRDGYTF,TGTGCCATCAGCCTGGACAGGGTTAGGGATGGCTACACCTTC
TRBJ1-1,.,TRBV12-3/TRBV12-4,.,CASSSLWAEAFF,TGTGCCAGCAGTTCATTGTGGGCTGAAGCTTTCTTT
TRBJ2-7,few,TRBV20-1,TRBD1,CSARDIQGPSYEQYF,TGCAGTGCTAGAGATATACAGGGGCCCTCCTACGAGCAGTACTTC
TRBJ1-4,few,TRBV6-5,.,CASRHRDPNEKLFF,TGTGCCAGCAGACACCGGGACCCTAATGAAAAACTGTTTTTT
TRBJ2-5,few,TRBV5-6,.,CASSQGSEETQYF,TGTGCCAGCAGCCAGGGAAGCGAGGAGACCCAGTACTTC
TRBJ1-2,many,TRBV14,TRBD1,CASSPILGTGDGYTF,TGTGCCAGCAGCCCGATCCTAGGGACAGGGGATGGCTACACCTTC
TRBJ2-5,many,TRBV9,TRBD2,CASSVGPGEGETQYF,TGTGCCAGCAGCGTAGGACCGGGGGAGGGTGAGACCCAGTACTTC
TRBJ2-5,.,TRBV7-2,TRBD2,CASTLRREGTQYF,TGTGCCAGCACCCTCAGGCGGGAGGGGACCCAGTACTTC
TRBJ2-7,.,TRBV25-1,.,CASSNVSSSYEQYF,TGTGCCAGCTCGAACGTTTCGAGCTCCTACGAGCAGTACTTC
TRBJ2-2,.,TRBV2,TRBD2,CASSSGLVEGELFF,TGTGCCAGCAGTTCGGGACTAGTGGAGGGGGAGCTGTTTTTT
TRBJ1-1,few,TRBV7-9,.,CASSLYPGGSPNTEAFF,TGTGCCAGCAGCTTATACCCGGGTGGGAGCCCGAACACTGAAGCTTTCTTT
TRBJ1-4,.,TRBV14,.,CASSGPGTTNEKLFF,TGTGCCAGCAGCGGACCCGGGACAACTAATGAAAAACTGTTTTTT
TRBJ2-6,many,TRBV2,TRBD1,CASSRDRGISGANVLTF,TGTGCCAGCAGCCGGGACAGGGGTATCTCTGGGGCCAACGTCCTGACTTTC
TRBJ2-6,many,TRBV12-3/TRBV12-4,.,CASSTESGANVLTF,TGTGCCAGCAGTACCGAGTCTGGGGCCAACGTCCTGACTTTC
TRBJ2-7,.,TRBV29-1,.,CSVPTGPYEQYF,TGCAGCGTCCCTACTGGGCCCTACGAGCAGTACTTC
TRBJ1-5,few,TRBV4-1,.,CASSQTRGRGVQQPQHF,TGCGCCAGCAGCCAAACTCGCGGCAGGGGCGTTCAACAGCCCCAGCATTTT
TRBJ1-5,.,TRBV2,.,CASSAVQGIDQPQHF,TGTGCCAGCAGTGCTGTACAGGGAATCGACCAGCCCCAGCATTTT
TRBJ1-3,few,TRBV29-1,.,CSVKAGNTIYF,TGCAGCGTTAAGGCTGGAAACACCATATATTTT
TRBJ2-2,.,TRBV25-1,.,CASVEAGELFF,TGTGCCAGCGTGGAGGCCGGGGAGCTGTTTTTT
TRBJ2-7,.,TRBV7-8,TRBD2,CASSSLAGFYEQYF,TGTGCCAGCAGCTCTCTAGCGGGCTTCTACGAGCAGTACTTC
TRBJ1-4,.,TRBV12-3/TRBV12-4,TRBD1,CASSDRGAYEKLFF,TGTGCCAGCAGTGACAGGGGCGCATATGAAAAACTGTTTTTT
TRBJ2-7,.,TRBV6-5,.,CASLSGGYSYEQYF,TGTGCCAGCCTCTCCGGGGGATACTCCTACGAGCAGTACTTC
TRBJ2-2,few,TRBV2,TRBD1,CASPGQGDNTGELFF,TGTGCCAGTCCGGGACAGGGGGACAACACCGGGGAGCTGTTTTTT
TRBJ2-7,.,TRBV20-1,TRBD1,CSASAGTGPYEQYF,TGCAGTGCTAGCGCCGGGACAGGTCCCTACGAGCAGTACTTC
TRBJ2-6,.,TRBV5-1,TRBD1,CASSLPRDRGFSGANVLTF,TGCGCCAGCAGCTTGCCACGCGACAGGGGTTTCTCTGGGGCCAACGTCCTGACTTTC
TRBJ2-7,many,TRBV6-6,.,CASSYRDSPSYEQYF,TGTGCCAGCAGTTACAGGGACTCCCCTTCCTACGAGCAGTACTTC
TRBJ2-1,.,TRBV15,TRBD2,CATRKGLAGGDEQFF,TGTGCCACCAGGAAGGGACTAGCGGGAGGGGATGAGCAGTTCTTC
TRBJ2-7,.,TRBV7-9,TRBD1,CASSPGTGMVSGHEQYF,TGTGCCAGCAGCCCCGGGACAGGGATGGTTTCGGGCCACGAGCAGTACTTC
TRBJ2-2,few,TRBV11-2,TRBD2,CASSRPGLATGELFF,TGTGCCAGCAGCCGACCGGGACTAGCTACCGGGGAGCTGTTTTTT
TRBJ1-3,.,TRBV7-2,TRBD1,CASSSGGAGYGNTIYF,TGTGCCAGCAGTTCAGGGGGCGCGGGATATGGAAACACCATATATTTT
TRBJ1-2,many,TRBV2,.,CASSEREGRGGYTF,TGTGCCAGCAGTGAAAGAGAGGGGAGGGGTGGCTACACCTTC
TRBJ2-3,.,TRBV7-9,.,CASSSTGFGTDTQYF,TGTGCCAGCAGCTCCACAGGGTTTGGCACAGATACGCAGTATTTT
TRBJ1-2,many,TRBV9,.,CASSGWDRGYTF,TGTGCCAGCAGCGGGTGGGACCGAGGCTACACCTTC
TRBJ2-7,few,TRBV2,.,CASVLAGTTGEQYF,TGTGCCAGCGTTCTGGCTGGGACCACGGGCGAGCAGTACTTC
TRBJ1-6,.,TRBV5-1,TRBD1,CASSVTGYNSPLHF,TGTGCCAGCAGCGTGACAGGGTATAATTCACCCCTCCACTTT
TRBJ1-1,.,TRBV20-1,.,CSASLLDGVGYTEAFF,TGCAGTGCTAGTCTATTAGATGGGGTAGGATACACTGAGGCTTTCTTT